One sample yielded the 12 T cell receptor beta chains listed below, sequenced in a study of T cells expressing NK-cell markers. One entry per CDR3 protein, without DNA, is what TCRdb gives after re-calling the 5' RACE reads. In total, the table holds roughly 450,000 distinct CDR3 sequences. The sequenced sample was blood T cells: a sorted CD56 or NKG2C T cell subset, CD4+ or CD8+ T cells, or bulk PBMC T cells (not recorded which). Receptor source: a woman aged 45-59 years in good health.

The genes are TRBV10-3 and TRBJ1-5; no DNA is available, so the TRBD1 call from TCRdb remains unchecked. Germline V gives CDR1 ENHRY, CDR2 SYGVKD. There are 17 residues in the CDR3. CDR3: CAIGTGDSYYSNQPQHF.

V gene TRBV3-1 combines with J gene TRBJ1-6; TCRdb designates TRBD1, a call that cannot be tested without DNA. Germline loops: CDR1 LGHDT, CDR2 YNNKEL (reference sequence). There are 14 residues in the CDR3. CDR3: CASSRGSRNSPLHF.

The rearrangement uses TRBV7-9 and TRBJ2-5; no DNA is available, so the TRBD1 call from TCRdb remains unchecked. CDR1 and CDR2 from the germline V gene are SEHNR and FQNEAQ (reference sequence). This CDR3 region has 15 residues. CDR3 sequence reads: CASSPRTGLQETQYF.

The chain uses TRBV7-9 and TRBJ2-3. This CDR3 is 16 amino acids long. The germline V gene has CDR1 SEHNR and CDR2 FQNEAQ (reference sequence). This CDR3 is CASSLALAENRDTQYF.

The V and J genes are TRBV20-1 and TRBJ1-5; the TCRdb call, TRBD1, lacks DNA for checking. Per the germline V gene, CDR1 is DFQATT and CDR2 is SNEGSKA (reference sequence). This CDR3 comprises 14 residues. The CDR3 sequence is CSALSGTGNQPQHF.

The rearrangement links TRBV14 to TRBJ1-2. The CDR3 loop spans 11 amino acids. Germline V CDR1 and CDR2: SGHDN, FVKESK. CDR3 protein: CAAGGPYGYTF.

The V call is TRBV7-9, the J call TRBJ2-1. CDR1 is SEHNR and CDR2 is FQNEAQ in the germline V gene (reference sequence). The CDR3 runs to 14 residues. CDR3 residues: CASSLSDPYNEQFF. The full variable domain, rest sourced from reference TRBV7-9 and TRBJ2-1, is DTGVSQNPRHKITKRGQNVTFRCDPISEHNRLYWYRQTLGQGPEFLTYFQNEAQLEKSRLLSDRFSAERPKGSFSTLEIQRTEQGDSAMYLCASSLSDPYNEQFFGPGTRLTVL.

This chain links TRBV7-9 with TRBJ2-1; TCRdb outputs TRBD2, but without DNA this stays unchecked. The germline V gene encodes CDR1 SEHNR and CDR2 FQNEAQ (reference sequence). The CDR3 length is 17 residues. The CDR3 loop is CASSPHLGGLARNEQFF.

The CDR3 spells CASSRTGGANVLTF. The gene calls are TRBV5-1 and TRBJ2-6; there is no DNA to check the TCRdb D call of TRBD1. Germline lookup yields CDR1 SGHRS and CDR2 YFSETQ. The CDR3 covers 14 residues.

The CDR3 is CASWGGAGRTQYF. The chain employs TRBV7-6 and TRBJ2-5; TCRdb selects TRBD2, and the lack of DNA leaves this call unchecked. Germline CDR1 and CDR2: SGHVS and FNYEAQ. The CDR3 consists of 13 residues.

V is TRBV3-1 and J is TRBJ2-2; the TCRdb D gene call, TRBD1, has no DNA to confirm it. This CDR3 contains 17 residues. Germline V lookup: CDR1 LGHDT, CDR2 YNNKEL (reference sequence). The CDR3 is CASSLPTGAATTGELFF.

CDR3 sequence reads: CASSLAPRNEQFF. The chain is built from TRBV5-1 and TRBJ2-1. Germline V gene lookup returns CDR1 SGHRS and CDR2 YFSETQ. The CDR3 is made up of 13 amino acids.